This TCR beta chain derives from a study of regulatory dendritic cells for organ transplantation. The germline CDR1 and CDR2 sequences are MNHEY and SMNVEV (reference sequence). V was pared by 3 bases and J by 2 bases, with 12 bases between. The CDR3 sequence is 15 residues long. Measured with immunoSEQ multiplex PCR; TCRdb has only the in-frame clones, and not every one. The sample yields approximately 4,000 clones, 60% to 85% seen once. With regard to this clone: Its specificity is unknown.

CFSE-labeled sorted T cells met regulatory or mature dendritic cells for under 6 days. This rearrangement joins TRBV27 to TRBJ2-3; tentative D call: TRBD2 (6 bases). This sequence originates from a human donor in good health. The sequenced sample consisted of memory CD8+ T cells from blood cultured with dendritic cells. The sample's subset: CD45RO+ memory T cells. The CDR3 protein is CASSLVAANTDTQYF. CDR3 DNA sequence: TGTGCCAGCAGTTTGGTAGCGGCTAACACAGATACGCAGTATTTT.